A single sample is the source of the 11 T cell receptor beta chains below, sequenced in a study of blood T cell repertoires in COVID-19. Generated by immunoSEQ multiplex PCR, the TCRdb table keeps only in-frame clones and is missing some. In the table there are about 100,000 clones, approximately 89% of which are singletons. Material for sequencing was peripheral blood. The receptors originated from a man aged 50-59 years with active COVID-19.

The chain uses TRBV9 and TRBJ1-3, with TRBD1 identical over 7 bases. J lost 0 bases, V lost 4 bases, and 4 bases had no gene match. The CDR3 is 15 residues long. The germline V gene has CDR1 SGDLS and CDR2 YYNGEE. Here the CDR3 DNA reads TGTGCCAGCAGCAGGGGACAGACCTCTGGAAACACCATATATTTT. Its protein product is CASSRGQTSGNTIYF.

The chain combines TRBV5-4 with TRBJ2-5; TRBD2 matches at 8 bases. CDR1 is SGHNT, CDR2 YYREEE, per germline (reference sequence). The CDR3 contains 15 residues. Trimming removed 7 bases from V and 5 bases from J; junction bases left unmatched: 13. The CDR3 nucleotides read TGTGCCAGCGCCTACCGGGAGGGGGTGACGGAGACCCAGTACTTC. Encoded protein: CASAYREGVTETQYF.

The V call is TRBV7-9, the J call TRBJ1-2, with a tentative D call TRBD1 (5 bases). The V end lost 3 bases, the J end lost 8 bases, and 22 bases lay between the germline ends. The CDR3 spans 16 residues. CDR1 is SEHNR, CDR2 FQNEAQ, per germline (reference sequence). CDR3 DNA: TGTGCCAGCAGCTTGGACAATCCCGATACCGGGGGAGGCTACACCTTC. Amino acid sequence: CASSLDNPDTGGGYTF.

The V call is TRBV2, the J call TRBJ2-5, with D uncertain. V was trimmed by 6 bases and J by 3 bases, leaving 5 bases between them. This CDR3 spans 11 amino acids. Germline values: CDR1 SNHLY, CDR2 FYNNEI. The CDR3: CASSGEETQYF. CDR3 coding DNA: TGTGCCAGCAGCGGAGAAGAGACCCAGTACTTC.

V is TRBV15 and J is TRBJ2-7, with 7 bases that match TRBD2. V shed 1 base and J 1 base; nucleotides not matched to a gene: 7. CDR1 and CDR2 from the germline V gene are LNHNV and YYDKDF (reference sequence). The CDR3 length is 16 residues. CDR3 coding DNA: TGTGCCACCAGCAGAGGTCTAGCGGAGAAGTCCTACGAGCAGTACTTC. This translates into CATSRGLAEKSYEQYF.

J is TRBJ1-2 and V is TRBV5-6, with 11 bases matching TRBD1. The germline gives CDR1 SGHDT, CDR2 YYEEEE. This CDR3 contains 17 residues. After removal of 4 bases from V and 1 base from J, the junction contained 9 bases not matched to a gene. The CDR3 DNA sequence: TGTGCCAGCAGCAAGAACTCCGGGACAGGGGGTAACTATGGCTACACCTTC. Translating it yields CASSKNSGTGGNYGYTF. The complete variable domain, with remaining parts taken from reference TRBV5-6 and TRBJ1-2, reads DAGVTQSPTHLIKTRGQQVTLRCSPKSGHDTVSWYQQALGQGPQFIFQYYEEEERQRGNFPDRFSGHQFPNYSSELNVNALLLGDSALYLCASSKNSGTGGNYGYTFGSGTRLTVV.

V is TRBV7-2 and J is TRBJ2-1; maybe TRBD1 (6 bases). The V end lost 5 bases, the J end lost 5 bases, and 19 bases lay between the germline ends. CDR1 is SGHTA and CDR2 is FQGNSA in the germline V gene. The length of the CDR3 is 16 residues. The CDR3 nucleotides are TGTGCCAGCAGCCCGAGACGGGACACGAGAAACAATGAGCAGTTCTTC. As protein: CASSPRRDTRNNEQFF.

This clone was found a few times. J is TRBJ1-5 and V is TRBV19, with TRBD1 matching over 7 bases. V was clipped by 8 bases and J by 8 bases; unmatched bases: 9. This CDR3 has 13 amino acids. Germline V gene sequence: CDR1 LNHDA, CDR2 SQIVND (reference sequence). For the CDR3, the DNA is TGTGCCAGTGGGACAGCCCGGTTGGAGCCCCAGCATTTT. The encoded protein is CASGTARLEPQHF. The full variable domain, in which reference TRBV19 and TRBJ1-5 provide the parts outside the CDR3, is DGGITQSPKYLFRKEGQNVTLSCEQNLNHDAMYWYRQDPGQGLRLIYYSQIVNDFQKGDIAEGYSVSREKKESFPLTVTSAQKNPTAFYLCASGTARLEPQHFGDGTRLSIL.

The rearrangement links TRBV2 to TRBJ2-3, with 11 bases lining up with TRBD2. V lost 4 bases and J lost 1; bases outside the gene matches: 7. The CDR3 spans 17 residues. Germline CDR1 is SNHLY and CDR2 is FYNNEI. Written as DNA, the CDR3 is TGTGCCAGCAGTGGTAGCGGGAGGGCCATTGGCACAGATACGCAGTATTTT. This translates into CASSGSGRAIGTDTQYF.

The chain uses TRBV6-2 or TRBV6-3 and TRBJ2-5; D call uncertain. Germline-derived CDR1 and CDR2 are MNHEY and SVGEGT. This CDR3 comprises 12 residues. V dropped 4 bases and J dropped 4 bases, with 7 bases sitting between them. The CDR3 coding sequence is TGTGCCAGCAGTTCTAGGCGAGAGACCCAGTACTTC. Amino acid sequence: CASSSRRETQYF.

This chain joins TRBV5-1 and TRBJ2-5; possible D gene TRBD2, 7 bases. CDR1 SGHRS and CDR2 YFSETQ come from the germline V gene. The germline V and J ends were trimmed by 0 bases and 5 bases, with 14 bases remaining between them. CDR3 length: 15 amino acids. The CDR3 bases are TGCGCCAGCAGCTTGGCCGCGGGGGCTCGGGAGACCCAGTACTTC. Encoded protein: CASSLAAGARETQYF.